This T cell receptor beta chain was obtained from a study of Ad26.COV2.S vaccination and SARS-CoV-2 variants. Study summary: Of the COV1001 trial arms, the Ad26.COV2.S arm included the donor. Whole-study findings and limits: Reports say spike-specific CD8+ and CD4+ T cell responses covered substantial breadth after vaccination.

Comment on this clone: As yet, its antigen is unknown.

Treatment: some 19 received Ad26.COV2.S at low or high dose, single or two shots; several received placebo; per-sample allocation not given. The samples date from day 63 after the first vaccine or placebo injection. Sequencing was performed with immunoSEQ multiplex PCR; in TCRdb, only in-frame clones are kept and a portion is missing. The data hold about 440,000 clones, with 90% observed a single time. The sequenced sample was peripheral blood, obtained in a trial of Ad26.COV2.S vaccine versus placebo. The receptor comes from a person between 18 and 59 years old who received the Ad26.COV2.S COVID-19 vaccine or a placebo.

CDR3 residues: CASSPRTGELGTEAFF. CDR3 DNA sequence: TGCGCCAGCAGCCCCCGCACAGGAGAATTGGGGACTGAAGCTTTCTTT. This rearrangement joins TRBV5-1 to TRBJ1-1; weak D call: TRBD1 (5 bases). Germline V gene sequence: CDR1 SGHRS, CDR2 YFSETQ. The V end lost 4 bases, the J end lost 5 bases, and 21 bases lay between the germline ends. The CDR3 is 16 residues long.